These 6 T cell receptor beta chains share one sample of origin, sequenced in a study of T cells in tuberculosis. Here immunoSEQ multiplex PCR was the method, and the copy in TCRdb shows in-frame clones only, minus some. In the table there are roughly 35,000 clones, approximately 89% of which are singletons. What was sequenced was PBMCs. These TCRs come from a donor aged 10-29 years with latent tuberculosis or without tuberculosis infection.

The chain is built from TRBV19 and TRBJ2-7, with TRBD1 matching 9 bases. This CDR3 comprises 15 residues. With 6 bases clipped from V and 2 bases from J, the junction kept 8 bases outside the gene matches. The V gene's germline CDR1 is LNHDA and CDR2 SQIVND (reference sequence). The CDR3 region has the DNA TGTGCCAGTAGCCTGGTGACAGGGGGTACCTACGAGCAGTACTTC. This translates into CASSLVTGGTYEQYF.

The rearrangement links TRBV28 to TRBJ2-1, with 10 bases aligning to TRBD1. Looked up from germline, CDR1 is MDHEN and CDR2 is SYDVKM. Trimming took 7 bases from V and 6 from J; bases not matched to a gene: 18. This CDR3 contains 18 residues. CDR3 sequence: CASIPEPGQGFAVNEQFF. In nucleotides, the CDR3 is TGTGCCAGCATCCCCGAACCGGGACAGGGGTTTGCGGTCAATGAGCAGTTCTTC.

V gene TRBV10-3 combines with J gene TRBJ2-7, with TRBD2 as a possible D gene (5 bases). V dropped 4 bases and J dropped 7 bases, with 14 bases sitting between them. Germline lookup yields CDR1 ENHRY and CDR2 SYGVKD. The CDR3 spans 13 residues. DNA of the CDR3: TGTGCCATCAGTGTGCGGATCTCGGGAGAGCAGTACTTC. Its protein is CAISVRISGEQYF.

The chain uses TRBV11-2 and TRBJ1-2; D is possibly TRBD1 (6 bases). There are 15 residues in the CDR3. V dropped 5 bases and J dropped 4 bases, with 17 bases sitting between them. CDR1 SGHAT and CDR2 FQNNGV come from the germline V gene. This chain's CDR3 is CASSIGPGQLYGYTF. The DNA of the CDR3 is TGTGCCAGCAGCATAGGGCCTGGACAGCTCTATGGCTACACCTTC.

J is TRBJ1-1 and V is TRBV13; tentative D call: TRBD1 (5 bases). Germline V gene data show CDR1 as PRHDT and CDR2 as FYEKMQ (reference sequence). This CDR3 is built from 14 residues. V was pared by 3 bases and J by 5 bases, with 13 bases between. The CDR3 region is CASSFQGQRTEAFF. The CDR3 region has the DNA TGTGCCAGCAGCTTTCAGGGTCAGAGGACTGAAGCTTTCTTT.

The V and J genes are TRBV18 and TRBJ2-3, with TRBD1 matching 8 bases. The CDR3 runs 15 residues. V shed 2 bases and J 2 bases; nucleotides not matched to a gene: 3. Germline CDR1 is KGHSH and CDR2 is LQKENI. Here the CDR3 DNA reads TGTGCCAGCTCACCAGGACAGGGCCCCACAGATACGCAGTATTTT. Its protein product is CASSPGQGPTDTQYF.